This T cell receptor (beta chain) was profiled in a study of T cell responses to AZD1222 COVID-19 vaccine. The CDR3 spans 15 residues. Trimming removed 4 bases from V and 4 bases from J, with 16 bases in between. Germline values: CDR1 MNHEY, CDR2 SVGAGI. Profiled with immunoSEQ multiplex PCR; TCRdb holds only in-frame clones, not every one. Of approximately 100,000 clones in the sample, roughly 89% were seen once. The receptor was isolated from an adult who received the AZD1222 COVID-19 vaccine. The rearrangement uses TRBV6-5 and TRBJ1-2, with a possible D match to TRBD1 (6 bases). The sample here was peripheral blood, taken 28 days after the second AZD1222 dose. DNA of the CDR3: TGTGCCAGCAGTTCGGACAGAACGACACGCTATGGCTACACCTTC. This sequence encodes CASSSDRTTRYGYTF.